The rows below give T cell receptor beta chains drawn from one sample of a study of OX40 agonist ivuxolimab in advanced cancers. The protocol was immunoSEQ multiplex PCR, while the TCRdb copy is restricted to in-frame clones and leaves out a portion. The data hold approximately 100,000 clones, with just over 90% observed a single time. The sequenced sample was CD4+ or CD8+ T cells sorted from blood, obtained in a trial of the OX40 agonist ivuxolimab. These receptors were taken from an adult with an advanced solid tumor such as melanoma, head and neck, liver or kidney cancer. CDR3s include the opening cysteine and the closing phenylalanine or tryptophan. Fields, in order: CDR3 length, clone size, D gene, V gene, J gene, CDR3 DNA, CDR3 protein. D genes are given only for firm matches. Clone size, where shown, is once, few, many, or a class for clones that have expanded.

length: 13
size: -
D: TRBD1
V: TRBV5-1
J: TRBJ2-5
DNA: TGCGCCAGCGCCTATACAGGGGGAGAGACCCAGTACTTC
CDR3: CASAYTGGETQYF

length: 14
size: -
D: -
V: TRBV28
J: TRBJ1-5
DNA: TGTGCCAGCAGTTTGCTTGGGGCAAATCAGCCCCAGCATTTT
CDR3: CASSLLGANQPQHF

length: 15
size: -
D: TRBD2
V: TRBV5-4
J: TRBJ2-3
DNA: TGTGCCAGCAGATTAGCGGGAGGGGGCACAGATACGCAGTATTTT
CDR3: CASRLAGGGTDTQYF

length: 15
size: -
D: -
V: TRBV9
J: TRBJ2-5
DNA: TGTGCCAGCAGCGTAGCTCGGGGCGGACAAGAGACCCAGTACTTC
CDR3: CASSVARGGQETQYF

length: 16
size: -
D: -
V: TRBV7-6
J: TRBJ2-3
DNA: TGTGCCAGCAGCCTAGCCGGGCCGGCTAGCACAGATACGCAGTATTTT
CDR3: CASSLAGPASTDTQYF

length: 13
size: -
D: -
V: TRBV7-2
J: TRBJ2-7
DNA: TGTGCCAGCAGTTTGGGACACAGCTACGAGCAGTACTTC
CDR3: CASSLGHSYEQYF

length: 13
size: -
D: -
V: TRBV7-7
J: TRBJ2-1
DNA: TGTGCCAGCAGCTTAGCGCTTGAGGGAGAGCAGTTCTTC
CDR3: CASSLALEGEQFF

length: 15
size: -
D: -
V: TRBV7-8
J: TRBJ1-1
DNA: TGTGCCAGCAGCTTAGGGGCCCGCATGAACACTGAAGCTTTCTTT
CDR3: CASSLGARMNTEAFF

length: 13
size: -
D: TRBD2
V: TRBV5-1
J: TRBJ2-7
DNA: TGCGCCAGTTCGACTAGCGGCTACTACGAGCAGTACTTC
CDR3: CASSTSGYYEQYF

length: 13
size: -
D: TRBD1
V: TRBV30
J: TRBJ1-5
DNA: TGTGCCTGGAGTAAACAGGGGAATCAGCCCCAGCATTTT
CDR3: CAWSKQGNQPQHF

length: 16
size: -
D: -
V: TRBV19
J: TRBJ2-5
DNA: TGTGCCAGTAGTATAGATTGGACTGGGCCGCAAGAGACCCAGTACTTC
CDR3: CASSIDWTGPQETQYF

length: 15
size: -
D: -
V: TRBV7-2
J: TRBJ2-5
DNA: TGTGCCAGCAGCAACCGGGGAAATCAAAGAGAGACCCAGTACTTC
CDR3: CASSNRGNQRETQYF

length: 14
size: -
D: -
V: TRBV6-1
J: TRBJ1-2
DNA: TGTGCCAGCAGAGCCGGGACTGAGACTTATGGCTACACCTTC
CDR3: CASRAGTETYGYTF

length: 15
size: -
D: -
V: TRBV5-1
J: TRBJ2-2
DNA: TGCGCCAGCAGCTTGGGCGAGGTGTCGACCGGGGAGCTGTTTTTT
CDR3: CASSLGEVSTGELFF

length: 14
size: -
D: -
V: TRBV5-4
J: TRBJ2-2
DNA: TGTGCCAGCAGCTTGGATGATTTCACCGGGGAGCTGTTTTTT
CDR3: CASSLDDFTGELFF

length: 14
size: -
D: TRBD2
V: TRBV7-2
J: TRBJ2-5
DNA: TGTGCCAGCAGCCTATCTAGCGGGAAAGAGACCCAGTACTTC
CDR3: CASSLSSGKETQYF

length: 13
size: -
D: -
V: TRBV5-6
J: TRBJ1-5
DNA: TGTGCCAGCAGCTCAGGGGTTCAGCAGCCCCAGCATTTT
CDR3: CASSSGVQQPQHF

length: 16
size: few
D: TRBD2
V: TRBV7-2
J: TRBJ2-3
DNA: TGTGCCAGCAGCGCGGCGGGACTAGCGAGTACCGGGATGCAGTATTTT
CDR3: CASSAAGLASTGMQYF

length: 15
size: -
D: TRBD1
V: TRBV5-1
J: TRBJ2-7
DNA: TGCGCCAGCAGCTGGGGACAGGGGGCTGACTACGAGCAGTACTTC
CDR3: CASSWGQGADYEQYF

length: 15
size: -
D: -
V: TRBV7-3
J: TRBJ2-3
DNA: TGTGCCAGCAGCTTAACGACTATAAGGAGGGATACGCAGTATTTT
CDR3: CASSLTTIRRDTQYF

length: 13
size: -
D: -
V: TRBV7-2
J: TRBJ2-7
DNA: TGTGCCAGCAGCCCTTCGGGGTCCTACGAGCAGTACTTC
CDR3: CASSPSGSYEQYF

length: 15
size: few
D: -
V: TRBV16
J: TRBJ1-4
DNA: TGTGCCAGCAGCCAATCGAGGCAGAGCAATGAAAAACTGTTTTTT
CDR3: CASSQSRQSNEKLFF

length: 17
size: once
D: -
V: TRBV9
J: TRBJ2-3
DNA: TGTGCCAGCAGCGTGGGACTGTCGGGGGTTTGGTCAGATACGCAGTATTTT
CDR3: CASSVGLSGVWSDTQYF

length: 15
size: -
D: TRBD1
V: TRBV5-1
J: TRBJ2-1
DNA: TGCGCCAGCAGCCCCGGGGACAGGGGGCCGGCTGAGCAGTTCTTC
CDR3: CASSPGDRGPAEQFF

length: 16
size: -
D: TRBD1
V: TRBV7-3
J: TRBJ2-3
DNA: TGTGCCAGCAGCCCCCGGACAGGGGTCGGCACAGATACGCAGTATTTT
CDR3: CASSPRTGVGTDTQYF

length: 14
size: -
D: -
V: TRBV10-1
J: TRBJ1-5
DNA: TGCGCCACCCCGGATCGGATTAGCAATCAGCCCCAGCATTTT
CDR3: CATPDRISNQPQHF

length: 15
size: -
D: -
V: TRBV9
J: TRBJ1-4
DNA: TGTGCCAGCAGCCCCCACAGCGGAACTAATGAAAAACTGTTTTTT
CDR3: CASSPHSGTNEKLFF

length: 19
size: -
D: -
V: TRBV4-1
J: TRBJ2-1
DNA: TGCGCCAGCAGCCAAGCCCAAACTCGGAGCCTGAGCTCCTACAATGAGCAGTTCTTC
CDR3: CASSQAQTRSLSSYNEQFF

length: 17
size: -
D: TRBD1
V: TRBV28
J: TRBJ1-4
DNA: TGTGCCAGCAGTTTATTTGGACAGGGGTCGGCTAATGAAAAACTGTTTTTT
CDR3: CASSLFGQGSANEKLFF

length: 13
size: -
D: TRBD1
V: TRBV7-3
J: TRBJ2-2
DNA: TGTGCCAGCAGCGACAGGGAGATCGGGGAGCTGTTTTTT
CDR3: CASSDREIGELFF

length: 15
size: -
D: -
V: TRBV9
J: TRBJ1-2
DNA: TGTGCCAGCAGCGACAAGAGGGGAGGAGACTATGGCTACACCTTC
CDR3: CASSDKRGGDYGYTF

length: 15
size: -
D: -
V: TRBV6-5
J: TRBJ2-2
DNA: TGTGCCAGCAGTTACACGACAGGGAACACCGGGGAGCTGTTTTTT
CDR3: CASSYTTGNTGELFF

length: 12
size: -
D: -
V: TRBV5-8
J: TRBJ1-5
DNA: TGTGCCAGCAGCTTCTTACAGCAGCCCCAGCATTTT
CDR3: CASSFLQQPQHF

length: 13
size: -
D: -
V: TRBV18
J: TRBJ2-3
DNA: TGTGCCAGCTCACCAGGCAGCACAGATACGCAGTATTTT
CDR3: CASSPGSTDTQYF

length: 15
size: -
D: TRBD2
V: TRBV4-1
J: TRBJ2-1
DNA: TGCGCCAGCAGCCAAGATTTAGCGGGAGCGGTTGAGCAGTTCTTC
CDR3: CASSQDLAGAVEQFF

length: 18
size: -
D: -
V: TRBV29-1
J: TRBJ1-3
DNA: TGCAGCGCCCCGCCGAAGGCGAGGCAGCGGTCTAAGATAAACACCATATATTTT
CDR3: CSAPPKARQRSKINTIYF

length: 15
size: -
D: -
V: TRBV28
J: TRBJ2-3
DNA: TGTGCCAGCAGTTTATCGACGGGGACGGCAGATACGCAGTATTTT
CDR3: CASSLSTGTADTQYF

length: 12
size: -
D: -
V: TRBV7-2
J: TRBJ2-7
DNA: TGTGCCAGCAGCTTTACAGGGAGGGAGCAGTACTTC
CDR3: CASSFTGREQYF

length: 16
size: few
D: -
V: TRBV4-2
J: TRBJ2-7
DNA: TGTGCCAGCAGCCAAGAATCCGGAAAAGGGCGGTACGAGCAGTACTTC
CDR3: CASSQESGKGRYEQYF

length: 16
size: -
D: -
V: TRBV5-1
J: TRBJ2-6
DNA: TGCGCCAGCAGCTTGGGCAGCCTCTCTGGGGCCAACGTCCTGACTTTC
CDR3: CASSLGSLSGANVLTF